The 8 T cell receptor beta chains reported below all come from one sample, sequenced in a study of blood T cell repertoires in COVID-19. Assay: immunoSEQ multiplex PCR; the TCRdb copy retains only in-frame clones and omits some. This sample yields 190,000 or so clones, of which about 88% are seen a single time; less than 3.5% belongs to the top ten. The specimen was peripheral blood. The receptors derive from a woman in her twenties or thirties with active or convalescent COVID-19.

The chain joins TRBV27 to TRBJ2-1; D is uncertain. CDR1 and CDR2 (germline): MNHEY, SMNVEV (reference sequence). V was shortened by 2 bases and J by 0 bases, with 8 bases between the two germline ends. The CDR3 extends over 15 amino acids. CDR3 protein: CASSLMAASYNEQFF. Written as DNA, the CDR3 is TGTGCCAGCAGTTTAATGGCGGCCTCCTACAATGAGCAGTTCTTC.

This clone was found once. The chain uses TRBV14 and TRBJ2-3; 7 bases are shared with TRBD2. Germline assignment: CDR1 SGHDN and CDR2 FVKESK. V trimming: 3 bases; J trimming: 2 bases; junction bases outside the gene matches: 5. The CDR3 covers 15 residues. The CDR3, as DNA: TGTGCCAGCAGCCAGCTTCGGGGGGTCACAGATACGCAGTATTTT. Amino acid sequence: CASSQLRGVTDTQYF.

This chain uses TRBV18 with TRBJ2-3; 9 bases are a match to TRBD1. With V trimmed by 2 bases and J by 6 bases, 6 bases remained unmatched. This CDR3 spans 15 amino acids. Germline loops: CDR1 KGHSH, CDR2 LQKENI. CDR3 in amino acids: CASSPYRGRMDTQYF. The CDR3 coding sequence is TGTGCCAGCTCACCATACAGGGGGCGCATGGATACGCAGTATTTT.

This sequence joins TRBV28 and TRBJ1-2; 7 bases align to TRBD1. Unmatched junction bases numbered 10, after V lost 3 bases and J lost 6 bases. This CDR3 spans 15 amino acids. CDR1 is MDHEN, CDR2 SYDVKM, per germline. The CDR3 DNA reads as TGTGCCAGCAGTTTTATCGACAGGGTACAAGATGGCTACACCTTC. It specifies CASSFIDRVQDGYTF.

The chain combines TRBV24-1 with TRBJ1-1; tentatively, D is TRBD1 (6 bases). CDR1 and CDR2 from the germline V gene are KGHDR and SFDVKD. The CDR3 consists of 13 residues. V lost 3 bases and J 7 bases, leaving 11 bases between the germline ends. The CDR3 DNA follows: TGTGCCACCAGTGATCCGAACAGGGATGAAGCTTTCTTT. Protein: CATSDPNRDEAFF.

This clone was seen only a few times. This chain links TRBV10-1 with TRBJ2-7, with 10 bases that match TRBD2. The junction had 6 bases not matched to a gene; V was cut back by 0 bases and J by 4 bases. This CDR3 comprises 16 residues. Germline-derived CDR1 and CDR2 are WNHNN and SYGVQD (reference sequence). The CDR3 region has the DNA TGCGCCAGCAGTGAGTCGGGGCTAGCGGGGGTATACGAGCAGTACTTC. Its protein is CASSESGLAGVYEQYF.

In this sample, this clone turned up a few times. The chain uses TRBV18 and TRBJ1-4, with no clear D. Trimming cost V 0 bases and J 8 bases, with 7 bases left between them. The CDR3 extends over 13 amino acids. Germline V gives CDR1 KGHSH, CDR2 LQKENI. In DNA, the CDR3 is TGTGCCAGCTCACCACCGGGGAGGGAAAAACTGTTTTTT. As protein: CASSPPGREKLFF.

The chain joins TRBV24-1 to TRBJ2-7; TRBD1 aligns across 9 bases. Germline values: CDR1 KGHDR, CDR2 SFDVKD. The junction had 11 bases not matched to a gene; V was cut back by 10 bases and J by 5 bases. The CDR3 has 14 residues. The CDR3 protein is CATLPRDRVDEQYF. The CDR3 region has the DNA TGTGCCACTTTGCCCCGGGACAGGGTCGACGAGCAGTACTTC.